Below, 29 T cell receptor beta chains from the same sample are listed, as sequenced in a study of long-term antiretroviral therapy in people with HIV. Sequencing used immunoSEQ v3.0 at survey level. Generated by immunoSEQ multiplex PCR, the TCRdb table keeps only in-frame clones and is missing some. There are approximately 9,000 clones in the sample; 80% to 85% occur only once, and roughly 9.5% lies in the top ten. The sequencing used unsorted PBMCs, collected 0.3 years before starting antiretroviral therapy. The receptors come from a man aged 30 to 45 with HIV.

This clone was found once. This chain joins TRBV2 and TRBJ2-5; D possibly corresponds to TRBD2 (6 bases). The length of the CDR3 is 14 residues. Germline values: CDR1 SNHLY, CDR2 FYNNEI. V was shortened by 5 bases and J by 5 bases, with 15 bases between the two germline ends. The CDR3 nucleotides read TGTGCCAGCAGTCCTGTGGGGGGAAGGGAGACCCAGTACTTC. This translates into CASSPVGGRETQYF.

The chain combines TRBV7-9 with TRBJ2-3; D is uncertain. Germline V gives CDR1 SEHNR, CDR2 FQNEAQ (reference sequence). V was clipped by 3 bases and J by 1 base, with 5 bases between them. The CDR3 length is 13 residues. CDR3 region: CASSFQGTDTQYF. CDR3 DNA: TGTGCCAGCAGCTTCCAGGGCACAGATACGCAGTATTTT.

This chain connects TRBV4-2 to TRBJ2-6; tentative D call: TRBD2 (5 bases). CDR1 LGHNA and CDR2 YNFKEQ come from the germline V gene. This CDR3 has 16 amino acids. Trimming shortened V by 0 bases and J by 1 base, and 7 bases separated the two germline ends. The CDR3 nucleotides are TGTGCCAGCAGCCAAGAAGGACTTTCTGGGGCCAACGTCCTGACTTTC. It encodes CASSQEGLSGANVLTF.

This clone was detected only a few times. The CDR3 loop reads CASSLIPGTNEQYF. DNA of the CDR3: TGTGCCAGCAGCTTAATCCCGGGAACCAACGAGCAGTACTTC. The chain has TRBV7-2 and TRBJ2-7; possible D gene TRBD2, 5 bases. The length of the CDR3 is 14 residues. Germline assignment: CDR1 SGHTA and CDR2 FQGNSA. Between the trimmed V and J ends, which lost 2 bases and 5 bases, there was a span of 13 bases.

The rearrangement links TRBV9 to TRBJ2-2; no reliable D call. Germline CDR1 and CDR2: SGDLS and YYNGEE. This CDR3 comprises 14 residues. V was pared by 3 bases and J by 0 bases, with 6 bases between. The chain's CDR3 is CASSGDTNTGELFF. The CDR3 region has the DNA TGTGCCAGCAGCGGAGACACGAACACCGGGGAGCTGTTTTTT.

CDR3 DNA sequence: TGTGCCAGCAGCTTACCGGAACTACCCACTTGGACCGGGGAGCTGTTTTTT. This gives the protein CASSLPELPTWTGELFF. The chain joins TRBV7-9 to TRBJ2-2; D gene ambiguous. V gave up 2 bases and J gave up 5 bases, with 18 bases separating them. The CDR3 runs to 17 residues. The germline V gene has CDR1 SEHNR and CDR2 FQNEAQ (reference sequence).

The chain combines TRBV15 with TRBJ2-5; a possible D gene is TRBD2 (5 bases). V was trimmed by 0 bases and J by 4 bases, leaving 12 bases between them. The CDR3 spans 15 residues. In germline, CDR1 is LNHNV, CDR2 YYDKDF (reference sequence). The CDR3 spells CATSRDIGETETQYF. CDR3 bases: TGTGCCACCAGCAGAGATATCGGGGAGACAGAGACCCAGTACTTC.

This clone showed up just a few times. J is TRBJ2-7 and V is TRBV4-1, with D possibly being TRBD1 (5 bases). The CDR3 has 14 amino acids. V shed 4 bases and J shed 0 bases, with 10 bases lying between them. Germline CDR1 is MGHRA and CDR2 is YSYEKL. The CDR3: CASSLLQGSYEQYF. The CDR3 region has the DNA TGCGCCAGCAGCCTTCTGCAGGGCTCCTACGAGCAGTACTTC.

The V call is TRBV27, the J call TRBJ1-5; no definite D call. Germline CDR1 reads MNHEY; CDR2 reads SMNVEV (reference sequence). V lost 5 bases and J lost 9, with 14 bases in between. This CDR3 is built from 13 residues. CDR3 amino acids: CASSTRRARPQHF. CDR3 in DNA: TGTGCCAGCAGTACCCGACGAGCTAGGCCCCAGCATTTT.

The chain recombines TRBV5-1 with TRBJ1-1; tentative D call: TRBD1 (5 bases). CDR3 size: 16 residues. The germline V gene has CDR1 SGHRS and CDR2 YFSETQ. V lost 3 bases to trimming and J lost 6 bases, with 21 bases between them. The CDR3 DNA sequence: TGCGCCAGCAGCTCCTCTAGGAGGGGAGCAGTGTCTGAAGCTTTCTTT. This codes for CASSSSRRGAVSEAFF. Filled out from reference TRBV5-1 and TRBJ1-1, the complete variable domain reads KAGVTQTPRYLIKTRGQQVTLSCSPISGHRSVSWYQQTPGQGLQFLFEYFSETQRNKGNFPGRFSGRQFSNSRSEMNVSTLELGDSALYLCASSSSRRGAVSEAFFGQGTRLTVV.

V is TRBV28 and J is TRBJ1-2; D unresolved. The germline V gene has CDR1 MDHEN and CDR2 SYDVKM. V lost 2 bases and J 5 bases, leaving 9 bases between the germline ends. The CDR3 has 13 residues. In DNA, the CDR3 is TGTGCCAGCAGTTTACCGGCGCCTTATGGCTACACCTTC. Translating gives CASSLPAPYGYTF.

The chain carries TRBV7-2 and TRBJ2-1; no clear D gene. CDR1 and CDR2 from the germline V gene are SGHTA and FQGNSA. Trimming left V 2 bases short and J 10 bases short, with 6 bases between. CDR3 length equals 11 residues. In nucleotides, the CDR3 is TGTGCCAGCAGCTTACTTGGCGAGCAGTTCTTC. Protein sequence: CASSLLGEQFF.

The chain is built from TRBV6-6 and TRBJ1-2; D ambiguous. Deletions cut 2 bases from V and 2 bases from J, with 9 bases between. The CDR3 is made up of 14 amino acids. Germline V lookup: CDR1 MNHNY, CDR2 SVGAGI (reference sequence). The CDR3 coding sequence is TGTGCCAGCAGTTACAAGGGAGAAAACTATGGCTACACCTTC. It codes for CASSYKGENYGYTF.

The chain couples TRBV10-3 to TRBJ2-5; D may correspond to TRBD1 or TRBD2 (5 bases each). Germline V gene data show CDR1 as ENHRY and CDR2 as SYGVKD. The CDR3 spans 15 residues. Trimming left V 10 bases short and J 3 bases short, with 21 bases between. In nucleotides, the CDR3 is TGTGCCACGCGACCTCGGGCCGGGACCGAAGAGACCCAGTACTTC. As protein: CATRPRAGTEETQYF.

Comment on this clone: The sample contains more than one DNA sequence encoding this CDR3. The rearrangement links TRBV28 to TRBJ2-7; no reliable D call. Deletions cut 2 bases from V and 5 bases from J, with 4 bases between. Germline CDR1 reads MDHEN; CDR2 reads SYDVKM. The CDR3 has 11 amino acids. The CDR3 coding sequence is TGTGCCAGCAGTTTAGCTAACGAGCAGTACTTC. It translates to CASSLANEQYF.

The V call is TRBV4-3, the J call TRBJ2-7; 8 nucleotides line up with TRBD1. CDR3 length: 16 amino acids. The V segment lost 4 bases and the J segment 3 bases; nucleotides outside the gene matches: 11. CDR1 is LGHNA and CDR2 is YSLEER in the germline V gene. Here the CDR3 reads CASSPQGVTGGYEQYF. CDR3 DNA sequence: TGCGCCAGCAGCCCGCAAGGGGTCACAGGGGGCTACGAGCAGTACTTC.

This chain joins TRBV5-4 and TRBJ2-7; TRBD1 or TRBD2 may be the D gene (5 bases each). Germline CDR1 SGHNT, CDR2 YYREEE (reference sequence). V lost 0 bases and J lost 6, with 19 bases in between. CDR3 length equals 16 residues. The CDR3 reads CASSLASGTQATEQYF. The CDR3 region has the DNA TGTGCCAGCAGCTTGGCTTCCGGGACGCAGGCTACCGAGCAGTACTTC.

The V and J genes are TRBV19 and TRBJ2-3; D is unclear. This CDR3 has 12 residues. Germline V gene data show CDR1 as LNHDA and CDR2 as SQIVND (reference sequence). Deletions cut 3 bases from V and 2 bases from J, with 3 bases between. CDR3 DNA sequence: TGTGCCAGTAGTATTTACACAGATACGCAGTATTTT. It encodes CASSIYTDTQYF. Supplemented by reference TRBV19 and TRBJ2-3, the full variable domain reads DGGITQSPKYLFRKEGQNVTLSCEQNLNHDAMYWYRQDPGQGLRLIYYSQIVNDFQKGDIAEGYSVSREKKESFPLTVTSAQKNPTAFYLCASSIYTDTQYFGPGTRLTVL.

The chain is built from TRBV5-1 and TRBJ2-1; 13 bases map to TRBD2. The length of the CDR3 is 15 residues. Germline V gives CDR1 SGHRS, CDR2 YFSETQ. V shed 4 bases and J 4 bases; nucleotides not matched to a gene: 2. This CDR3 is CASSLTSGGYNEQFF. CDR3 bases: TGCGCCAGCAGCCTGACTAGCGGGGGGTACAATGAGCAGTTCTTC. Drawing the rest from reference TRBV5-1 and TRBJ2-1, the complete variable domain is KAGVTQTPRYLIKTRGQQVTLSCSPISGHRSVSWYQQTPGQGLQFLFEYFSETQRNKGNFPGRFSGRQFSNSRSEMNVSTLELGDSALYLCASSLTSGGYNEQFFGPGTRLTVL.

The V gene is TRBV7-9, the J gene TRBJ1-5; D is ambiguous. The CDR3 extends over 15 amino acids. Germline lookup yields CDR1 SEHNR and CDR2 FQNEAQ (reference sequence). The ends were cut back, 1 base at V and 0 bases at J, with 7 bases in the middle. The chain's CDR3 is CASSLGGYSNQPQHF. Written as DNA, the CDR3 is TGTGCCAGCAGCTTAGGGGGTTATAGCAATCAGCCCCAGCATTTT.

The rearrangement joins TRBV7-9 to TRBJ1-1; no clear D. V was cut by 3 bases and J by 1 base, with 6 bases left in between. The CDR3 has 13 residues. Germline V CDR1 and CDR2: SEHNR, FQNEAQ (reference sequence). The CDR3 DNA reads as TGTGCCAGCAGCTTTGGTCCGAACACTGAAGCTTTCTTT. This translates into CASSFGPNTEAFF. Looking up the rest from reference TRBV7-9 and TRBJ1-1 gives the full variable domain: DTGVSQNPRHKITKRGQNVTFRCDPISEHNRLYWYRQTLGQGPEFLTYFQNEAQLEKSRLLSDRFSAERPKGSFSTLEIQRTEQGDSAMYLCASSFGPNTEAFFGQGTRLTVV.

The rearrangement joins TRBV30 to TRBJ1-1, with unresolved D. Trimming took off 7 bases at V and 1 base at J, with 7 bases between the two ends. From germline, CDR1 is GTSNPN and CDR2 SVGIG (reference sequence). The CDR3 contains 11 residues. CDR3 DNA: TGTGCCTCATCGGGGAACACTGAAGCTTTCTTT. This encodes CASSGNTEAFF.

The rearrangement uses TRBV5-1 and TRBJ2-2, with 7 bases that match TRBD1. This CDR3 is 14 amino acids long. Per the germline V gene, CDR1 is SGHRS and CDR2 is YFSETQ. V shed 4 bases, J shed 4 bases, and the junction held 4 bases outside the gene matches. In DNA form, the CDR3 reads TGCGCCAGCAGCGGGACAGTCGTCACCGGGGAGCTGTTTTTT. This sequence encodes CASSGTVVTGELFF. The full variable domain, its missing parts supplied by reference TRBV5-1 and TRBJ2-2, is KAGVTQTPRYLIKTRGQQVTLSCSPISGHRSVSWYQQTPGQGLQFLFEYFSETQRNKGNFPGRFSGRQFSNSRSEMNVSTLELGDSALYLCASSGTVVTGELFFGEGSRLTVL.

This clone occurred once. The chain joins TRBV6-4 to TRBJ2-1; 10 bases are a match to TRBD2. With 2 bases clipped from V and 3 bases from J, the junction kept 1 base outside the gene matches. The CDR3 has 15 amino acids. Germline CDR1 MRHNA, CDR2 SNTAGT. CDR3 DNA: TGTGCCAGCAGTGACCGACTAGCGGGCTACAATGAGCAGTTCTTC. Amino acids: CASSDRLAGYNEQFF.

This clone has only one observation. J is TRBJ2-3 and V is TRBV11-2; D is unclear. The CDR3 covers 12 residues. Germline CDR1 reads SGHAT; CDR2 reads FQNNGV. The V end was cut by 5 bases, the J end by 7 bases, with 10 bases between. DNA of the CDR3: TGTGCCAGCAGCACCCTAGTATATACGCAGTATTTT. Amino acids: CASSTLVYTQYF.

This clone appeared once. The rearrangement links TRBV5-1 to TRBJ1-2; D might be TRBD1 (5 bases). Trimming shortened V by 0 bases and J by 4 bases, and 10 bases separated the two germline ends. There are 14 residues in the CDR3. CDR1 is SGHRS, CDR2 YFSETQ, per germline. The CDR3 spells CASSLASGGYGYTF. CDR3 DNA: TGCGCCAGCAGCTTGGCCAGTGGGGGCTATGGCTACACCTTC.

This sequence joins TRBV5-5 and TRBJ1-5, with D perhaps TRBD1 (5 bases). CDR1 is SGHKS and CDR2 is YYEKEE in the germline V gene (reference sequence). V was cut by 4 bases and J by 7 bases, with 21 bases left in between. The CDR3 is 16 amino acids. The CDR3 sequence: CASSPRGMVRGQPQHF. As DNA, the CDR3 is TGTGCCAGCAGCCCCCGAGGTATGGTTAGGGGACAGCCCCAGCATTTT.

V usage is TRBV29-1 and J usage is TRBJ2-1; TRBD2 might be the D (5 bases). Trimming took off 5 bases at V and 9 bases at J, with 11 bases between the two ends. The CDR3 is 11 amino acids. Germline V gene data show CDR1 as SQVTM and CDR2 as ANQGSEA. The CDR3 protein is CSVQVGGEQFF. The CDR3 DNA sequence: TGCAGCGTTCAAGTCGGAGGTGAGCAGTTCTTC.

The J gene is TRBJ1-5, the V gene TRBV5-8, with D tentatively TRBD1 (6 bases). CDR3 length: 17 amino acids. The V end was cut by 0 bases, the J end by 3 bases, with 16 bases between. Germline assignment: CDR1 SGHTS and CDR2 YDEGEE. The CDR3, as DNA: TGTGCCAGCAGCTTGGGGCTGACTTGGGGGCTCAATCAGCCCCAGCATTTT. Amino acid sequence: CASSLGLTWGLNQPQHF.